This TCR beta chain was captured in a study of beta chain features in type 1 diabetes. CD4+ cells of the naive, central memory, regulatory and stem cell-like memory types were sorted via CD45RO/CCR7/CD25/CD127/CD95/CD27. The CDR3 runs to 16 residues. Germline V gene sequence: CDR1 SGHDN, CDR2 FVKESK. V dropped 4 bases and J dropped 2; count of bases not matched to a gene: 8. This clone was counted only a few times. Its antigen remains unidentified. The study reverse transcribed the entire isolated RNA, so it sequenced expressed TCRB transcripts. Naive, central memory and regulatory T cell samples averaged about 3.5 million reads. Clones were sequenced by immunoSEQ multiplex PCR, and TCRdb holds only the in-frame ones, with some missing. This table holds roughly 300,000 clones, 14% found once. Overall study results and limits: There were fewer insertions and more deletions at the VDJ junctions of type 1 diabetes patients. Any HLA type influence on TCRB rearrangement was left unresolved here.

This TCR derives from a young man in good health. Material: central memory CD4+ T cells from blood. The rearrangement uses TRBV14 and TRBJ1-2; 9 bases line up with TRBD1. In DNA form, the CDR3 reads TGTGCCAGCAGCCCCCGGATGGGACAGGGAAACTATGGCTACACCTTC. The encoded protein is CASSPRMGQGNYGYTF.